A selection of T cell receptor beta chains follows, all from one sample in a study of cytomegalovirus exposure and HLA in healthy donors. The data were produced by immunoSEQ multiplex PCR, yet TCRdb's version contains in-frame clones alone and is incomplete. Here the sample spans more than 100,000 clones, about 74% being singletons. Sequenced input: PBMCs. Receptor source: a woman aged 40 to 50 in good health and CMV-seropositive. Both conserved end residues are part of each CDR3. The D gene is left open where the match is weak. Clone size, where shown, is once, few, many, or a class for clones that have expanded.

V gene	clone size	D gene	J gene	CDR3 protein	CDR3 DNA
TRBV30	-	-	TRBJ2-3	CAWSKTRLDTQYF	TGTGCCTGGAGTAAAACCAGGCTAGATACGCAGTATTTT
TRBV7-9	once	-	TRBJ2-6	CASSLGGAGAGANVLTF	TGTGCCAGCAGCTTGGGCGGGGCCGGAGCTGGGGCCAACGTCCTGACTTTC
TRBV7-3	-	TRBD2	TRBJ2-7	CASSRNGLAEQYF	TGTGCCAGCAGCCGTAACGGACTAGCCGAGCAGTACTTC
TRBV7-3	-	TRBD1	TRBJ1-6	CASSVDRAGRSPLHF	TGTGCCAGCAGCGTAGACAGGGCAGGTCGTTCACCCCTCCACTTT
TRBV25-1	-	TRBD1	TRBJ2-2	CASSRDRGDRELFF	TGTGCCAGCAGTCGGGACAGGGGGGACCGGGAGCTGTTTTTT
TRBV2	-	-	TRBJ1-2	CASSVFPQGNYGYTF	TGTGCCAGCAGTGTATTCCCCCAGGGGAACTATGGCTACACCTTC
TRBV2	-	-	TRBJ1-4	CASSDRIGEKLFF	TGTGCCAGCAGCGACAGGATAGGTGAAAAACTGTTTTTT
TRBV9	-	-	TRBJ2-2	CASSGSHTGELFF	TGTGCCAGCAGCGGGAGTCACACCGGGGAGCTGTTTTTT
TRBV7-2	-	TRBD1	TRBJ2-1	CASSLGQNNEQFF	TGTGCCAGCAGCTTGGGACAGAACAATGAGCAGTTCTTC
TRBV5-6	few	-	TRBJ2-3	CASSLYREDTQYF	TGTGCCAGCAGCTTGTACAGGGAAGATACGCAGTATTTT
TRBV9	once	TRBD1	TRBJ2-7	CASSVVGQGAGEQYF	TGTGCCAGCAGCGTAGTAGGACAGGGGGCGGGTGAGCAGTACTTC
TRBV10-1	-	TRBD1	TRBJ1-1	CASSPGQGARGEAFF	TGCGCCAGCAGCCCGGGACAGGGGGCGCGGGGTGAAGCTTTCTTT
TRBV4-3	-	-	TRBJ1-2	CASSQGTDDYGYTF	TGCGCCAGCAGCCAAGGGACAGATGACTATGGCTACACCTTC
TRBV5-1	-	TRBD1	TRBJ2-7	CASSYRDRDHEQYF	TGCGCCAGCAGCTACCGGGACAGGGACCACGAGCAGTACTTC
TRBV5-1	-	TRBD1	TRBJ2-1	CASSLDGQGMDEQFF	TGCGCCAGCAGCTTGGACGGACAGGGCATGGATGAGCAGTTCTTC
TRBV4-2	-	-	TRBJ1-4	CASSQVGGINEKLFF	TGTGCCAGCAGCCAAGTAGGAGGGATTAATGAAAAACTGTTTTTT
TRBV27	-	-	TRBJ1-4	CASSQRGTANEKLFF	TGTGCCAGCAGTCAAAGGGGTACGGCTAATGAAAAACTGTTTTTT
TRBV4-1	-	-	TRBJ2-3	CASSPGGWGTDTQYF	TGCGCCAGCAGCCCTGGGGGCTGGGGCACAGATACGCAGTATTTT
TRBV4-2	-	-	TRBJ1-1	CASSQAAANMNTEAFF	TGTGCCAGCAGCCAAGCGGCGGCTAACATGAACACTGAAGCTTTCTTT
TRBV27	-	TRBD1	TRBJ2-7	CASSEYPYRGTYEQYF	TGTGCCAGCAGTGAATACCCTTACAGGGGAACCTACGAGCAGTACTTC
TRBV4-1	few	TRBD1	TRBJ1-4	CASSRGTGDEKLFF	TGCGCCAGCAGTCGGGGGACAGGGGACGAAAAACTGTTTTTT
TRBV2	-	-	TRBJ1-1	CASSTTGSQNTEAFF	TGTGCCAGCAGTACTACAGGGTCCCAGAACACTGAAGCTTTCTTT
TRBV4-1	-	-	TRBJ1-2	CASSRPSPTGFGYGYTF	TGCGCCAGCAGCCGACCTTCCCCCACAGGGTTCGGCTATGGCTACACCTTC
TRBV18	-	TRBD1	TRBJ2-7	CASSGRQGADEQYF	TGTGCCAGCTCAGGTCGACAGGGTGCGGACGAGCAGTACTTC
TRBV6-5	once	-	TRBJ2-7	CASSYLARGYEQYF	TGTGCCAGCAGTTACCTAGCAAGAGGCTACGAGCAGTACTTC
TRBV9	-	TRBD1	TRBJ1-2	CASSVALGQGGYTF	TGTGCCAGCAGCGTAGCTTTGGGACAGGGTGGCTACACCTTC
TRBV25-1	-	-	TRBJ1-6	CASQGRSQAPLHF	TGTGCCAGCCAGGGGCGGTCGCAGGCACCCCTCCACTTT
TRBV2	once	TRBD1	TRBJ2-7	CASKSDRKTYEQYF	TGTGCCAGCAAATCGGACAGGAAAACCTACGAGCAGTACTTC
TRBV11-1	-	TRBD1	TRBJ1-1	CASSLGGGSTEAFF	TGTGCCAGCAGCTTAGGAGGGGGCAGCACTGAAGCTTTCTTT
TRBV15	-	TRBD1	TRBJ1-2	CATSSRQGARGGYTF	TGTGCCACCAGCAGCCGACAGGGGGCCAGGGGTGGCTACACCTTC
TRBV11-2	-	-	TRBJ2-6	CASSLDSFDSGANVLTF	TGTGCCAGCAGCTTGGACAGTTTTGACTCTGGGGCCAACGTCCTGACTTTC
TRBV5-1	once	-	TRBJ1-4	CASSLGGRTNEKLFF	TGCGCCAGCAGCTTGGGGGGCAGGACTAATGAAAAACTGTTTTTT
TRBV5-1	-	-	TRBJ2-3	CASSTDPTSDTQYF	TGCGCCAGCAGCACGGACCCAACTAGTGATACGCAGTATTTT
TRBV5-1	once	TRBD1	TRBJ1-1	CASSWGTGDTEAFF	TGCGCCAGCAGCTGGGGGACAGGGGACACTGAAGCTTTCTTT
TRBV5-1	few	-	TRBJ2-7	CASSLASGKGVSYEQYF	TGCGCCAGCAGCTTGGCCAGCGGGAAGGGGGTTTCCTACGAGCAGTACTTC
TRBV19	-	TRBD2	TRBJ2-1	CASTPRQSSGINEQFF	TGTGCCAGTACCCCCCGGCAGTCTAGCGGGATTAATGAGCAGTTCTTC
TRBV9	-	TRBD1	TRBJ1-2	CASSVGNQGGGYTF	TGTGCCAGCAGCGTAGGCAATCAGGGGGGTGGCTACACCTTC
TRBV19	-	TRBD2	TRBJ2-3	CASSEGLAELTDTQYF	TGTGCCAGTAGTGAAGGGCTAGCGGAGCTCACAGATACGCAGTATTTT
TRBV2	-	TRBD2	TRBJ2-2	CASSSGTANTGELFF	TGTGCCAGTTCGAGCGGGACCGCGAACACCGGGGAGCTGTTTTTT
TRBV18	-	TRBD2	TRBJ2-1	CASSPPGLAGGQNEQFF	TGTGCCAGCTCACCACCCGGACTAGCGGGGGGGCAAAATGAGCAGTTCTTC
TRBV7-9	-	TRBD1	TRBJ2-6	CASSIDRAGANVLTF	TGTGCCAGCAGCATTGACAGGGCTGGGGCCAACGTCCTGACTTTC
TRBV27	-	TRBD1	TRBJ1-1	CASSFRQGGTEAFF	TGTGCCAGCAGTTTTCGACAGGGGGGCACTGAAGCTTTCTTT
TRBV7-2	-	TRBD1	TRBJ1-1	CASSRTGPNTEAFF	TGTGCCAGCAGCCGGACAGGGCCGAACACTGAAGCTTTCTTT
TRBV6-5	-	TRBD2	TRBJ2-7	CASSRTSPDPYEQYF	TGTGCCAGCAGCCGGACTAGTCCGGACCCCTACGAGCAGTACTTC
TRBV11-2	few	TRBD1	TRBJ1-1	CASSPHTGATEAFF	TGTGCCAGCAGCCCACATACAGGGGCCACTGAAGCTTTCTTT
TRBV5-6	-	TRBD1	TRBJ1-1	CASSLQGAGVNTEAFF	TGTGCCAGCAGCTTACAGGGGGCAGGGGTTAACACTGAAGCTTTCTTT
TRBV19	once	-	TRBJ2-6	CASSTGQFSGANVLTF	TGTGCCAGTAGTACCGGACAGTTCTCTGGGGCCAACGTCCTGACTTTC
TRBV7-2	-	-	TRBJ2-3	CASSPWTSTDTQYF	TGTGCCAGCAGCCCCTGGACTAGCACAGATACGCAGTATTTT
TRBV4-1	once	TRBD1	TRBJ1-4	CASSQDLSDRGGEKLFF	TGCGCCAGCAGCCAAGATCTATCGGACAGGGGTGGGGAAAAACTGTTTTTT
TRBV4-1	-	TRBD2	TRBJ2-3	CASSQALAGAPLQYF	TGCGCCAGCAGCCAAGCACTAGCGGGGGCCCCCCTTCAGTATTTT
TRBV5-1	-	-	TRBJ2-3	CASSLVGSPSTDTQYF	TGCGCCAGCAGCTTGGTTGGGAGCCCTAGCACAGATACGCAGTATTTT
TRBV7-9	once	-	TRBJ2-7	CASSLKEYSYEQYF	TGTGCCAGCAGCCTAAAGGAGTACTCCTACGAGCAGTACTTC
TRBV7-8	-	-	TRBJ1-5	CASSLPGMRQPQHF	TGTGCCAGCAGCTTGCCAGGGATGAGACAGCCCCAGCATTTT
TRBV7-6	-	-	TRBJ1-5	CASSLDRGNQPQHF	TGTGCCAGCAGCTTAGACAGGGGCAATCAGCCCCAGCATTTT
TRBV7-9	-	TRBD2	TRBJ2-3	CASSARGTSGYTDTQYF	TGTGCCAGCAGCGCGCGTGGGACTAGCGGGTACACAGATACGCAGTATTTT